A single sample gave rise to the 9 T cell receptor beta chains below, sequenced in a study of blood T cell repertoires in COVID-19. Sequencing was performed with immunoSEQ multiplex PCR; in TCRdb, only in-frame clones are kept and a portion is missing. The table records roughly 34,000 clones, around 90% of them present only once. Sequencing was performed on peripheral blood. Receptors were obtained from a man aged 55 to 70 with active COVID-19.

The CDR3 coding sequence is TGTGCCATCAGTGAGCCGACAGGGGTACCCTATGGCTACACCTTC. Protein product: CAISEPTGVPYGYTF. The V and J genes are TRBV10-3 and TRBJ1-2; TRBD1 agrees at 8 bases. This CDR3 comprises 15 residues. V trimming: 2 bases; J trimming: 4 bases; junction bases outside the gene matches: 6. The germline V gene has CDR1 ENHRY and CDR2 SYGVKD.

This chain links TRBV3-1 (or the pseudogene TRBV3-2) with TRBJ1-5, with 7 bases lining up with TRBD1. Per the germline V gene, CDR1 is LGHDT and CDR2 is YNNKEL (reference sequence). CDR3 length equals 16 residues. The junction had 9 bases not matched to a gene; V was cut back by 1 base and J by 6 bases. CDR3 region: CASSQAGGGAGQPQHF. DNA for the CDR3: TGTGCCAGCAGCCAAGCCGGAGGGGGCGCGGGTCAGCCCCAGCATTTT.

CDR3 amino acids: CASSPTDRGISPLHF. For the CDR3, the DNA is TGTGCCAGCAGTCCCACCGACAGGGGGATTTCACCCCTCCACTTT. The chain carries TRBV6-6 and TRBJ1-6, with 9 nucleotides matching TRBD1. Looked up from germline, CDR1 is MNHNY and CDR2 is SVGAGI (reference sequence). The J segment lost 9 bases and the V segment lost 5 bases, leaving 8 bases of the junction unmatched. The CDR3 is 15 amino acids.

The chain couples TRBV11-2 to TRBJ1-3, with 7 bases aligning to TRBD1. V shed 1 base, J shed 2 bases, and the junction held 11 bases outside the gene matches. CDR3 length: 18 amino acids. Germline CDR1 reads SGHAT; CDR2 reads FQNNGV. The CDR3 DNA sequence: TGTGCCAGCAGCTTAGCCACCCCGGGAAGGGGGCCTGGAAACACCATATATTTT. This codes for CASSLATPGRGPGNTIYF. The full variable domain, rest sourced from reference TRBV11-2 and TRBJ1-3, is EAGVAQSPRYKIIEKRQSVAFWCNPISGHATLYWYQQILGQGPKLLIQFQNNGVVDDSQLPKDRFSAERLKGVDSTLKIQPAKLEDSAVYLCASSLATPGRGPGNTIYFGEGSWLTVV.

V is TRBV29-1 and J is TRBJ2-3; the match to TRBD2 covers 12 bases. Germline V gene lookup returns CDR1 SQVTM and CDR2 ANQGSEA. Trimming took 0 bases from V and 4 from J; bases not matched to a gene: 11. The CDR3 has 18 residues. The CDR3 DNA follows: TGCAGCGTTGAAGATCAAGGGCTAGCGGGGGGGCACGCAGATACGCAGTATTTT. Its protein is CSVEDQGLAGGHADTQYF.

The V and J genes are TRBV7-9 and TRBJ2-3, with 8 bases lining up with TRBD1. V lost 5 bases and J lost 1; bases outside the gene matches: 11. The CDR3 extends over 17 amino acids. Per the germline V gene, CDR1 is SEHNR and CDR2 is FQNEAQ (reference sequence). The CDR3 DNA sequence: TGTGCCAGCAGCCAAATGACAGGGGATGGGGGCACAGATACGCAGTATTTT. Translating gives CASSQMTGDGGTDTQYF. Variable domain in full (rest from reference TRBV7-9 and TRBJ2-3): DTGVSQNPRHKITKRGQNVTFRCDPISEHNRLYWYRQTLGQGPEFLTYFQNEAQLEKSRLLSDRFSAERPKGSFSTLEIQRTEQGDSAMYLCASSQMTGDGGTDTQYFGPGTRLTVL.

V and J are TRBV21-1 and TRBJ2-7; the table calls TRBD1, which could not be checked here. TRBV21-1 is a documented pseudogene. There are 17 residues in the CDR3. CDR3 amino acids: CASSKLRYRGRYYEQYF. In nucleotides, the CDR3 is TGTGCCAGCAGCAAACTGAGATACAGGGGGCGATACTACGAGCAGTACTTC.

This chain uses TRBV6-5 with TRBJ2-1; tentatively, D is TRBD2 (6 bases). The CDR3 consists of 14 residues. The V end lost 6 bases, the J end lost 5 bases, and 14 bases lay between the germline ends. Germline V gene lookup returns CDR1 MNHEY and CDR2 SVGAGI. CDR3 nucleotides: TGTGCCAGCAGGCCCGGGACTGGACACAATGAGCAGTTCTTC. This translates into CASRPGTGHNEQFF.

The chain links TRBV7-9 to TRBJ2-5, with D possibly matching TRBD2 (7 bases). Germline CDR1 and CDR2: SEHNR and FQNEAQ (reference sequence). The CDR3 extends over 13 amino acids. V was shortened by 5 bases and J by 2 bases, with 9 bases between the two germline ends. The CDR3 here is CASSRGAQETQYF. DNA of the CDR3: TGTGCCAGCAGCCGGGGGGCTCAAGAGACCCAGTACTTC.